These 2 T cell receptor beta chains share one sample of origin, sequenced in a study of cytomegalovirus exposure and HLA in healthy donors. 60 Vbeta and 13 Jbeta primers were used in PCR. TCRdb's table, derived via immunoSEQ multiplex PCR, lists solely in-frame clones and lacks some. The table includes fewer than 200,000 clones, approximately 82% detected once. The sequencing input was PBMCs. The receptors were sampled from a male donor in good health and CMV-seronegative.

The chain uses TRBV5-1 and TRBJ2-3; D is perhaps TRBD2 (6 bases). From germline, CDR1 is SGHRS and CDR2 YFSETQ. The V end was cut by 7 bases, the J end by 1 base, with 16 bases between. CDR3 length equals 15 residues. The CDR3 DNA sequence: TGCGCCAGCCTCCCTGGAGCGGGCGGCACAGATACGCAGTATTTT. Protein sequence: CASLPGAGGTDTQYF.

The chain uses TRBV27 and TRBJ1-1; D not certain. CDR1 and CDR2 from the germline V gene are MNHEY and SMNVEV (reference sequence). The CDR3 has 13 residues. Deletions cut 4 bases from V and 2 bases from J, with 8 bases between. In DNA, the CDR3 is TGTGCCAGCAGTTCCTGGAGAAACACTGAAGCTTTCTTT. Residues: CASSSWRNTEAFF.